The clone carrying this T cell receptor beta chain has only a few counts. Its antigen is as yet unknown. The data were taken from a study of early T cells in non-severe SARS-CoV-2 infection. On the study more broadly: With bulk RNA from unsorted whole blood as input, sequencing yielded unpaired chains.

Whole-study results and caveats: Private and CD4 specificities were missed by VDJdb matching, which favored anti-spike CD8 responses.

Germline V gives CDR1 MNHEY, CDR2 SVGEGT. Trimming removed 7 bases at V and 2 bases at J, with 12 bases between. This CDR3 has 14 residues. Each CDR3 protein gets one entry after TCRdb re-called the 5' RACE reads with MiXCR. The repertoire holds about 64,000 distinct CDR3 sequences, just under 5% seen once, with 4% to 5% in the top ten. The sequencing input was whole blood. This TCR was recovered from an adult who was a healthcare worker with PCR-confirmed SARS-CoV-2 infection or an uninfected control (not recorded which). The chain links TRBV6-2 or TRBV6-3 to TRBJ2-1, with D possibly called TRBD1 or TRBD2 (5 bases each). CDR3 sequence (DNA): TGTGCCAGCAAGCGGAAGGGGACCTACAATGAGCAGTTCTTC. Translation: CASKRKGTYNEQFF.